The present T cell receptor beta chain was sequenced within a study of blood T cell repertoires in COVID-19. Turning to the study itself: Sites across the United States, Italy and Spain contributed samples from acute and convalescent COVID-19. PBMCs, B-cell-depleted T cells, or T cells provided the cDNA or gDNA that made up the material.

Germline CDR1 SGHDT, CDR2 YYEEEE. There are 16 residues in the CDR3. The V and J ends lost 5 bases and 1 base, in that order; junction bases with no gene match: 10. Original handling: It was from reference gene primer amplification that nucleated cell counts were estimated. Measured with immunoSEQ multiplex PCR; TCRdb has only the in-frame clones, and not every one. The DNA was the basis for D and trimming; V, J and clone size are from that table. The table shows about 200,000 clones, with approximately 83% occurring only once. The clonotype comes from a man between 60 and 75 years old with acute or convalescent COVID-19. The rearrangement links TRBV5-6 to TRBJ2-5, with 8 bases fitting TRBD1. What was sequenced was peripheral blood. CDR3 bases: TGTGCCAGCAGTTCGACCCGGACAGGGAGCCAAGAGACCCAGTACTTC. Encoded protein: CASSSTRTGSQETQYF.